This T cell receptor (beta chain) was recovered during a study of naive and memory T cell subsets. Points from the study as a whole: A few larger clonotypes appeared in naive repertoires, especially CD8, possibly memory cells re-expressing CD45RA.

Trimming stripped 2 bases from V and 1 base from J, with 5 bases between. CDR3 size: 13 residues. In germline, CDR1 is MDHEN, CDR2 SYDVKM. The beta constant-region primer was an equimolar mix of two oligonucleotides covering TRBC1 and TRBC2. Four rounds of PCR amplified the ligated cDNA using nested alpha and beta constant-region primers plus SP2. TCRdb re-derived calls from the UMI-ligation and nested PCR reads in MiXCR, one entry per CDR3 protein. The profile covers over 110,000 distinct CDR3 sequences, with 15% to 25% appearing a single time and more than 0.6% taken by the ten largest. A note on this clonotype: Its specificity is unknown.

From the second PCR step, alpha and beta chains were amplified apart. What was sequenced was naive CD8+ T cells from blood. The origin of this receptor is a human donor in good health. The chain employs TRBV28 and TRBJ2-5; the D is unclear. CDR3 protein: CASSLDGQETQYF. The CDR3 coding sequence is TGTGCCAGCAGTTTAGACGGCCAAGAGACCCAGTACTTC.